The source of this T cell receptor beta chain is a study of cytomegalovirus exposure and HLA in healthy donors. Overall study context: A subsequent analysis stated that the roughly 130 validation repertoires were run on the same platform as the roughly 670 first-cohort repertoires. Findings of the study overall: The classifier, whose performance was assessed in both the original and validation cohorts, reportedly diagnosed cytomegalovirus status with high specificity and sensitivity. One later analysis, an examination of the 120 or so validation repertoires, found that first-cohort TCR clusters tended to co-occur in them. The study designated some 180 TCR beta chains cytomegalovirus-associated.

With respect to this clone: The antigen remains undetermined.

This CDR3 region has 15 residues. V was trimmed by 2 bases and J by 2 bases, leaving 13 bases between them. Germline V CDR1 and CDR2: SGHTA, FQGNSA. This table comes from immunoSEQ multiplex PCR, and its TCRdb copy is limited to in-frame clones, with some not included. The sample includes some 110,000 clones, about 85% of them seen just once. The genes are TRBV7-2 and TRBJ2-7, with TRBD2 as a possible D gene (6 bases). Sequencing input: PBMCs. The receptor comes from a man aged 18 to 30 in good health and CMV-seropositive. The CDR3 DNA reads TGTGCCAGCAGCTTACAACGCGGGGAAGCCTACGAGCAGTACTTC. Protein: CASSLQRGEAYEQYF.